Each of the 32 T cell receptor beta chains below was sequenced from the same sample in a study of T cells in Graves' hyperthyroidism and ophthalmopathy. TCR beta CDR3 region amplification was performed from RNA transcripts. The primer set for the first-round RT-PCR of the TCR CDR3 was HTBI. MiXCR was run by TCRdb on the multiplex PCR reads, yielding one entry per CDR3 protein. The sample lists 500,000 to 550,000 distinct CDR3 sequences, under 25% occurring once. The sequenced material came from blood. The receptor source for this set is a man aged 18 to 30 with Graves' hyperthyroidism.

The chain uses TRBV12-3 or TRBV12-4 and TRBJ2-5; D remains unclear. Between the trimmed V and J ends, which lost 1 base and 5 bases, there was a span of 8 bases. The CDR3 has 13 residues. The CDR3 bases are TGTGCCAGCAGTTTAGGAGAATGGGAGACCCAGTACTTC. Protein: CASSLGEWETQYF.

V gene TRBV10-2 combines with J gene TRBJ2-5; tentative D call: TRBD2 (5 bases). Germline CDR1 reads WSHSY; CDR2 reads SAAADI. This CDR3 has 11 residues. V was pared by 8 bases and J by 6 bases, with 10 bases between. In DNA, the CDR3 is TGCGCCAGCTCGGGGTCGCAGACCCAGTACTTC. Its translation: CASSGSQTQYF.

This clonotype was seen ten or more times. The V call is TRBV6-1, the J call TRBJ2-4; tentatively, D is TRBD1 (6 bases). Looked up from germline, CDR1 is MNHNS and CDR2 is SASEGT. The CDR3 contains 16 residues. Trimming removed 7 bases at V and 0 bases at J, with 16 bases between. The CDR3 spells CASKLTGLLAKNIQYF. The CDR3 region has the DNA TGTGCCAGCAAATTGACAGGACTTTTAGCCAAAAACATTCAGTACTTC.

In its sample, this clonotype was seen many times. The CDR3 loop reads CASSPTLGTNYGYTF. CDR3 sequence (DNA): TGTGCCAGCAGCCCTACCTTGGGCACTAACTATGGCTACACCTTC. This chain uses TRBV28 with TRBJ1-2, with D uncertain. V was trimmed by 6 bases and J by 0 bases, leaving 14 bases between them. Per germline, CDR1 MDHEN and CDR2 SYDVKM. The CDR3 extends over 15 amino acids.

This clonotype was counted ten times or more. The CDR3 protein is CASSERGVTGELFF. Written as DNA, the CDR3 is TGTGCCAGCAGTGAACGAGGCGTGACCGGGGAGCTGTTTTTT. This chain connects TRBV6-1 to TRBJ2-2; D gene ambiguous. V was cut by 2 bases and J by 5 bases, with 9 bases left in between. The CDR3 totals 14 residues. Germline V CDR1 and CDR2: MNHNS, SASEGT.

The sample holds a few counts of this clonotype. This chain links TRBV5-1 with TRBJ1-5, with D possibly being TRBD1 (5 bases). V lost 3 bases to trimming and J lost 1 base, with 20 bases between them. Germline V gives CDR1 SGHRS, CDR2 YFSETQ. CDR3 length: 18 residues. CDR3 sequence reads: CASSSAGADLFSNQPQHF. The CDR3 nucleotides read TGCGCCAGCAGCTCTGCCGGGGCGGACCTTTTCAGCAATCAGCCCCAGCATTTT.

This clonotype was seen at least ten times. This sequence joins TRBV20-1 and TRBJ2-5; a possible D gene is TRBD2 (6 bases). In germline, CDR1 is DFQATT, CDR2 SNEGSKA (reference sequence). V lost 0 bases to trimming and J lost 2 bases, with 13 bases between them. The CDR3 covers 15 residues. CDR3 in DNA: TGCAGTGCTAGAGATGTTACTAGCCTACAAGAGACCCAGTACTTC. It yields the protein CSARDVTSLQETQYF.

This clonotype was detected ten times or more. This chain uses TRBV6-1 with TRBJ1-2; D remains unclear. Germline CDR1 and CDR2: MNHNS and SASEGT. The CDR3 contains 11 residues. V was trimmed by 8 bases and J by 3 bases, leaving 7 bases between them. CDR3 DNA sequence: TGTGCCAGCGGCTTAGACTATGGCTACACCTTC. Its translation: CASGLDYGYTF.

This clonotype was picked up many times. This chain connects TRBV20-1 to TRBJ1-3; D not certain. Germline lookup yields CDR1 DFQATT and CDR2 SNEGSKA (reference sequence). V shed 0 bases and J shed 0 bases, with 9 bases lying between them. CDR3 length: 15 amino acids. The CDR3 here is CSARDLGSSGNTIYF. The CDR3 bases are TGCAGTGCTAGAGATCTCGGAAGCTCTGGAAACACCATATATTTT.

This clonotype came up once. The V call is TRBV20-1, the J call TRBJ1-5; unclear D gene. The CDR3 is 13 residues long. CDR1 is DFQATT and CDR2 is SNEGSKA in the germline V gene (reference sequence). V was cut by 3 bases and J by 5 bases, with 11 bases left in between. CDR3 bases: TGCAGTGCTAGCGGTAGGGCCGATCAGCCCCAGCATTTT. It codes for CSASGRADQPQHF.

Of note for this clonotype: This clone may be a read error of a much larger clone one base away. V is TRBV11-2 and J is TRBJ1-2, with D unclear. CDR1 is SGHAT, CDR2 FQNNGV, per germline. CDR3 length equals 14 residues. The CDR3 here is CSSSSPGRGYGYTF. The CDR3 DNA follows: TGTTCCAGCAGCTCCCCCGGCCGGGGCTATGGCTACACCTTC.

This clonotype was detected many times. The rearrangement joins TRBV30 to TRBJ1-1; D not certain. CDR1 GTSNPN and CDR2 SVGIG come from the germline V gene (reference sequence). The ends were cut back, 2 bases at V and 7 bases at J, with 11 bases in the middle. The CDR3 has 12 residues. The CDR3 sequence is CAWSSGEGEAFF. Written as DNA, the CDR3 is TGTGCCTGGAGTTCTGGGGAGGGTGAAGCTTTCTTT. Full variable domain (remainder filled in from reference TRBV30 and TRBJ1-1): SQTIHQWPATLVQPVGSPLSLECTVEGTSNPNLYWYRQAAGRGLQLLFYSVGIGQISSEVPQNLSASRPQDRQFILSSKKLLLSDSGFYLCAWSSGEGEAFFGQGTRLTVV.

This clonotype occurred many times. The genes are TRBV7-9 and TRBJ1-2; tentative D call: TRBD1 (6 bases). In germline, CDR1 is SEHNR, CDR2 FQNEAQ (reference sequence). V was trimmed by 1 base and J by 8 bases, leaving 17 bases between them. There are 15 residues in the CDR3. CDR3 nucleotides: TGTGCCAGCAGCTTAGTATTCCCCGCAGGGGACGGCTACACCTTC. The encoded protein is CASSLVFPAGDGYTF.

This clonotype occurred many times. The chain uses TRBV20-1 and TRBJ2-2; possibly TRBD2 for D (6 bases). This CDR3 has 16 residues. Trimming took 0 bases from V and 2 from J, leaving 13 bases between them. Germline CDR1 is DFQATT and CDR2 is SNEGSKA (reference sequence). CDR3 amino acids: CSARDSVAVNTGELFF. In nucleotides, the CDR3 is TGCAGTGCTAGAGATAGTGTAGCGGTCAACACCGGGGAGCTGTTTTTT.

This clonotype was found many times. The genes are TRBV7-2 and TRBJ2-5; D is undetermined. The CDR3 totals 12 residues. Per germline, CDR1 SGHTA and CDR2 FQGNSA. The V end was cut by 4 bases, the J end by 5 bases, with 8 bases between. For the CDR3, the DNA is TGTGCCAGCAGCTCACCACCGGAGACCCAGTACTTC. This codes for CASSSPPETQYF.

V is TRBV5-1 and J is TRBJ2-2; the D gene is possibly TRBD2 (5 bases). Germline V gives CDR1 SGHRS, CDR2 YFSETQ. V lost 2 bases and J 3 bases, leaving 17 bases between the germline ends. CDR3 size: 17 residues. This chain's CDR3 is CASSFKFGGSDTGELFF. The CDR3 coding sequence is TGCGCCAGCAGCTTCAAGTTTGGAGGATCGGACACCGGGGAGCTGTTTTTT.

This clonotype was observed many times. The J gene is TRBJ1-5, the V gene TRBV28; D gene unclear. Trimming took off 6 bases at V and 3 bases at J, with 12 bases between the two ends. Germline assignment: CDR1 MDHEN and CDR2 SYDVKM. This CDR3 has 14 amino acids. The CDR3: CASSFDGNNQPQHF. The CDR3 DNA reads TGTGCCAGCAGCTTCGACGGGAACAATCAGCCCCAGCATTTT. Full variable domain (missing parts from reference TRBV28 and TRBJ1-5): DVKVTQSSRYLVKRTGEKVFLECVQDMDHENMFWYRQDPGLGLRLIYFSYDVKMKEKGDIPEGYSVSREKKERFSLILESASTNQTSMYLCASSFDGNNQPQHFGDGTRLSIL.

This clonotype was picked up many times. The rearrangement joins TRBV6-5 to TRBJ2-7; possible D gene TRBD1, 6 bases. This CDR3 contains 14 residues. The V gene's germline CDR1 is MNHEY and CDR2 SVGAGI. Trimming stripped 1 base from V and 5 bases from J, with 12 bases between. In DNA form, the CDR3 reads TGTGCCAGCAGTTACTTAACGTCAGGGGACGAGCAGTACTTC. Protein: CASSYLTSGDEQYF.

The table lists this clonotype with many counts. This chain uses TRBV9 with TRBJ1-3; D gene ambiguous. The germline V gene encodes CDR1 SGDLS and CDR2 YYNGEE. The CDR3 contains 15 residues. V lost 0 bases to trimming and J lost 5 bases, with 12 bases between them. The CDR3 DNA follows: TGTGCCAGCAGCGTAGGCGACACCTCGCGAAACACCATATATTTT. Translating gives CASSVGDTSRNTIYF.

The V gene is TRBV7-2, the J gene TRBJ2-2; TRBD2 might be the D (5 bases). The CDR3 has 13 residues. Trimming shortened V by 8 bases and J by 5 bases, and 12 bases separated the two germline ends. Per germline, CDR1 SGHTA and CDR2 FQGNSA. The CDR3 loop is CASGPLETGELFF. The CDR3 DNA sequence: TGTGCCAGCGGACCACTAGAAACCGGGGAGCTGTTTTTT.

This clonotype appeared many times. This chain connects TRBV6-5 to TRBJ1-2; TRBD1 is a possible D gene (6 bases). Trimming left V 2 bases short and J 1 base short, with 14 bases between. The CDR3 runs to 16 residues. The germline CDR1 and CDR2 sequences are MNHEY and SVGAGI. The CDR3, as DNA: TGTGCCAGCAGTTACCGGGTACTAGGGGGTAACTATGGCTACACCTTC. The encoded protein is CASSYRVLGGNYGYTF.

Written as DNA, the CDR3 is TGTGCCACCAGCAGGACACGCTTGGGGGGCAATGAGCAGTTCTTC. As protein: CATSRTRLGGNEQFF. The J gene is TRBJ2-1, the V gene TRBV15; D is possibly TRBD2 (6 bases). Germline V CDR1 and CDR2: LNHNV, YYDKDF (reference sequence). The germline V and J ends were trimmed by 3 bases and 6 bases, with 15 bases remaining between them. The CDR3 contains 15 residues.

This clonotype was counted at least ten times. This chain connects TRBV4-2 to TRBJ1-5, with a weak D call TRBD1 (5 bases). V gave up 1 base and J gave up 7 bases, with 14 bases separating them. Germline V lookup: CDR1 LGHNA, CDR2 YNFKEQ. This CDR3 has 15 residues. CDR3 bases: TGTGCCAGCAGCCAAGTCAAAGGGGACGGCCAGCCCCAGCATTTT. Protein product: CASSQVKGDGQPQHF.

This clonotype was picked up many times. The rearrangement links TRBV29-1 to TRBJ2-5; D tentatively fits TRBD1 or TRBD2 (5 bases each). The CDR3 is 13 amino acids. Trimming removed 4 bases at V and 1 base at J, with 10 bases between. Germline V gives CDR1 SQVTM, CDR2 ANQGSEA. This CDR3 reads CSVVRGAQETQYF. The CDR3 coding sequence is TGCAGCGTTGTAAGGGGAGCCCAAGAGACCCAGTACTTC.

Points on this clonotype: The CDR3 end shows no conserved phenylalanine or tryptophan, and so a read error is likely. The genes are TRBV12-5 and TRBJ1-5, with D possibly matching TRBD1 (5 bases). The CDR3 sequence is 16 residues long. Trimming pared 4 bases from V and 5 bases from J, leaving 18 bases between. Germline assignment: CDR1 LGHNT and CDR2 FRNRAP. The chain's CDR3 is CASGSSAGRGDQPQHV. In DNA, the CDR3 is TGTGCTAGTGGTTCCTCCGCCGGGCGAGGGGATCAGCCCCAGCATGTG.

The table lists this clonotype with many counts. The chain uses TRBV12-3 or TRBV12-4 and TRBJ2-7, with a possible D match to TRBD2 (6 bases). The CDR3 spans 14 residues. V was pared by 5 bases and J by 4 bases, with 15 bases between. As DNA, the CDR3 is TGTGCCAGCAGTGACGCGGACTACCCGTACGAGCAGTACTTC. Its protein is CASSDADYPYEQYF.

The V and J genes are TRBV6-1 and TRBJ1-6, with D possibly being TRBD1 (6 bases). Between the trimmed V and J ends, which lost 7 bases and 9 bases, there was a span of 13 bases. Germline V CDR1 and CDR2: MNHNS, SASEGT. This CDR3 region has 13 residues. CDR3 protein: CASTDRSGSPLHF. DNA of the CDR3: TGTGCCAGCACCGACAGGTCGGGTTCACCCCTCCACTTT.

The chain couples TRBV12-3 or TRBV12-4 to TRBJ1-1; D is possibly TRBD1 (6 bases). This CDR3 region has 14 residues. V was cut by 6 bases and J by 6 bases, with 17 bases left in between. The CDR3 loop is CASRRDTSGAEAFF. DNA of the CDR3: TGTGCCAGCAGGCGGGACACATCGGGAGCTGAAGCTTTCTTT.

This clonotype appeared many times. The chain carries TRBV28 and TRBJ2-2, with D unresolved. The CDR3 loop spans 14 amino acids. Germline loops: CDR1 MDHEN, CDR2 SYDVKM. The V and J ends lost 2 bases and 7 bases respectively, with 11 bases between them. The CDR3 region has the DNA TGTGCCAGCAGTTTAATGGGTCTGGGCGGGGAGCTGTTTTTT. Translation: CASSLMGLGGELFF.

This clonotype was observed at least ten times. This chain uses TRBV7-8 with TRBJ2-7; unclear D gene. The CDR3 is made up of 16 amino acids. Germline CDR1 is SGHVS and CDR2 is FQNEAQ. Trimming left V 1 base short and J 3 bases short, with 16 bases between. The CDR3 bases are TGTGCCAGCAGCTTAGTCCCCAGGATAGATTACTACGAGCAGTACTTC. Its protein is CASSLVPRIDYYEQYF.

This clonotype was seen many times. This rearrangement joins TRBV5-5 to TRBJ1-2; weak D call: TRBD1 (5 bases). Germline V gene data show CDR1 as SGHKS and CDR2 as YYEKEE (reference sequence). The germline V and J ends were trimmed by 0 bases and 3 bases, with 12 bases remaining between them. This CDR3 has 15 residues. The CDR3 sequence: CASSLVAGVDYGYTF. The DNA for the CDR3 is TGTGCCAGCAGCTTGGTCGCGGGGGTAGACTATGGCTACACCTTC.

This clonotype was detected only a few times. This chain links TRBV20-1 with TRBJ2-7; D gene unclear. From germline, CDR1 is DFQATT and CDR2 SNEGSKA (reference sequence). V gave up 3 bases and J gave up 6 bases, with 9 bases separating them. This CDR3 comprises 11 residues. As DNA, the CDR3 is TGCAGTGCTAGTATGTTTCCCGAGCAGTACTTC. Amino acid sequence: CSASMFPEQYF.